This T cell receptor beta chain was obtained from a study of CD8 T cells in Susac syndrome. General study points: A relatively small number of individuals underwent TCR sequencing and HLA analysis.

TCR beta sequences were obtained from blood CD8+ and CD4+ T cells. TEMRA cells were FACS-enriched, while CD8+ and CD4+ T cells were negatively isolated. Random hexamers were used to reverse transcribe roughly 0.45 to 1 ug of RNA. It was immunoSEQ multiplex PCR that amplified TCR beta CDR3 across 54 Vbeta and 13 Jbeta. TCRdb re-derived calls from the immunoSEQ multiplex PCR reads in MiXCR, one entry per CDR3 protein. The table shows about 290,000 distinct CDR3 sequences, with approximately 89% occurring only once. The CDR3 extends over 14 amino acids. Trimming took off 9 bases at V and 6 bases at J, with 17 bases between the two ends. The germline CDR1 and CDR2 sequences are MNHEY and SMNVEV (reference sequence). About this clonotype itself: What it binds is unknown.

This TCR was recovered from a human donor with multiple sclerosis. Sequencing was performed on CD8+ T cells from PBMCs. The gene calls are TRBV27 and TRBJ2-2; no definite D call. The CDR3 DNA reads TGTGCCAGTTGGGGAAGACTCGCCCCCGGGGAGCTGTTTTTT. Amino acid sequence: CASWGRLAPGELFF.